This is a list of T cell receptor beta chains from one sample in a study of identical twins. From the 5' RACE reads, TCRdb called clonotypes with MiXCR, one entry per CDR3 protein. Here the sample spans hundreds of thousands of distinct CDR3 sequences, around 6% being singletons. Sequences were obtained from naive T cells sorted from blood. The receptors come from a man in his late teens or twenties in good health. CDR3s include the opening cysteine and the closing phenylalanine or tryptophan.

>TRBJ2-1|TRBV7-2
CASSLRTSGRDNNEQFF
>TRBJ2-5|TRBV20-1
CSASQDRGGTQYF
>TRBJ1-2|TRBV11-2
CASSTFGARLYGYTF
>TRBJ2-1|TRBV20-1
CSAEQLELGSYNEQFF
>TRBJ1-5|TRBV7-9
CASSNRTGGVFQPQHF
>TRBJ2-7|TRBV5-6
CASSLGSGDRVHEQYF
>TRBJ1-1|TRBV7-2
CASSLETGGNTEAFF
>TRBJ2-3|TRBV10-3
CATTGRGRGDSDTQYF
>TRBJ2-4|TRBV25-1
CASSGGGAPWNIQYF
>TRBJ2-7|TRBV20-1
CSARQQTDYEQYF
>TRBJ1-2|TRBV5-1
CASSFNRDTGGYTF
>TRBJ1-3|TRBV30
CAWSRDRSSGNTIYF
>TRBJ2-1|TRBV4-2
CASSQASRRELHNEQFF
>TRBJ2-1|TRBV5-1
CASSQDTGQFF
>TRBJ2-3|TRBV9
CASKGDLAPSSTQYF
>TRBJ2-1|TRBV19
CASSMMGGRNIYNEQFF
>TRBJ2-5|TRBV29-1
CSVEDLWAREGRGETQYF
>TRBJ2-1|TRBV4-2
CASSGSGRARNEQFF
>TRBJ2-3|TRBV5-1
CASSSGGSGVTDTQYF
>TRBJ1-5|TRBV6-5
CASSRRKPQHF
>TRBJ2-2|TRBV6-1
CASTVTGGNTGELFF
>TRBJ2-7|TRBV3-1
CASSPGLKNYEQYF
>TRBJ2-1|TRBV29-1
CSVGVPSSYNEQFF
>TRBJ2-3|TRBV20-1
CSAPSLAETDTQYF
>TRBJ2-1|TRBV7-9
CASSLVGTSGRNEQFF
>TRBJ1-1|TRBV7-3
CASSEGAVAEAFF
>TRBJ2-1|TRBV20-1
CSAYHRERNNEQFF
>TRBJ2-7|TRBV28
CASDRSPSYEQYF
>TRBJ2-5|TRBV12-3/TRBV12-4
CASSPRRAGGETQYF
>TRBJ2-7|TRBV6-5
CASSYSGPYEQYF
>TRBJ1-1|TRBV5-1
CASSLHPRQNTEAFF